This TCR beta chain was obtained from a study of control samples from healthy donors and cancer patients. The protocol was immunoSEQ multiplex PCR, while the TCRdb copy is restricted to in-frame clones and leaves out a portion. The sample includes about 140,000 clones, 88% of them seen just once. Germline lookup yields CDR1 SGHTA and CDR2 FQGNSA. Trimming pared 5 bases from V and 4 bases from J, leaving 14 bases between. This CDR3 has 14 amino acids. V and J are TRBV7-2 and TRBJ2-5, with D unresolved. The sequencing input was blood. This TCR was recovered from a man aged 18 to 30 in good health. CDR3 protein: CASSALSAAETQYF. In nucleotides, the CDR3 is TGTGCCAGCAGCGCGCTCTCGGCGGCAGAGACCCAGTACTTC.